The next 19 T cell receptor beta chains were all read from a single sample in a study of PD-L1 blockade in urothelial cancer. Using immunoSEQ multiplex PCR, the repertoire was profiled, and TCRdb retains in-frame clones only, with some absent. The sample has around 45,000 clones, more than 75% seen once. This specimen was PBMCs, taken around atezolizumab (anti-PD-L1) treatment. These receptors originate from a woman aged 55 to 70 with urothelial cancer.

The genes are TRBV5-1 and TRBJ2-2; 7 bases line up with TRBD1. With 1 base clipped from V and 7 bases from J, the junction kept 7 bases outside the gene matches. The V gene's germline CDR1 is SGHRS and CDR2 YFSETQ. CDR3 length: 15 residues. The CDR3 region is CASSLITGVGGELFF. CDR3 sequence (DNA): TGCGCCAGCAGCTTGATTACAGGGGTCGGCGGGGAGCTGTTTTTT.

This rearrangement joins TRBV5-1 to TRBJ1-2; D call uncertain. Germline V lookup: CDR1 SGHRS, CDR2 YFSETQ. The CDR3 is 14 amino acids. V was shortened by 0 bases and J by 4 bases, with 10 bases between the two germline ends. The CDR3 protein is CASSLAAAAYGYTF. The CDR3 bases are TGCGCCAGCAGCTTGGCGGCGGCAGCCTATGGCTACACCTTC. Variable domain in full (rest from reference TRBV5-1 and TRBJ1-2): KAGVTQTPRYLIKTRGQQVTLSCSPISGHRSVSWYQQTPGQGLQFLFEYFSETQRNKGNFPGRFSGRQFSNSRSEMNVSTLELGDSALYLCASSLAAAAYGYTFGSGTRLTVV.

V and J are TRBV29-1 and TRBJ2-7; TRBD2 matches at 9 bases. The junction had 12 bases not matched to a gene; V was cut back by 8 bases and J by 7 bases. The V gene's germline CDR1 is SQVTM and CDR2 ANQGSEA. CDR3 length: 13 amino acids. DNA of the CDR3: TGCAGCACGCGGGCTAGCGGGGCCCTGGAGCAGTACTTC. As protein: CSTRASGALEQYF.

The chain joins TRBV27 to TRBJ2-1; 12 bases line up with TRBD2. The CDR3 contains 16 residues. V lost 5 bases to trimming and J lost 3 bases; unmatched junction nucleotides: 5. Per the germline V gene, CDR1 is MNHEY and CDR2 is SMNVEV (reference sequence). The CDR3: CASSPTSGRFYNEQFF. CDR3 sequence (DNA): TGTGCCAGCAGTCCTACTAGCGGGAGGTTCTACAATGAGCAGTTCTTC.

This chain uses TRBV10-2 with TRBJ2-1; TRBD1 is a possible D gene (6 bases). Germline values: CDR1 WSHSY, CDR2 SAAADI. V shed 4 bases and J shed 0 bases, with 10 bases lying between them. This CDR3 has 15 residues. For the CDR3, the DNA is TGCGCCAGCAGTGGGACAGTCAGCTCCTACAATGAGCAGTTCTTC. It translates to CASSGTVSSYNEQFF.

The table lists this clone with a count of one. The chain employs TRBV29-1 and TRBJ2-1; 12 bases match TRBD1. Trimming removed 4 bases from V and 9 bases from J; junction bases left unmatched: 7. The CDR3 is 14 amino acids. CDR1 is SQVTM, CDR2 ANQGSEA, per germline. CDR3 residues: CSVGMGQGAFEQFF. CDR3 sequence (DNA): TGCAGCGTTGGGATGGGACAGGGGGCGTTTGAGCAGTTCTTC.

The rearrangement uses TRBV2 and TRBJ2-3; D ambiguous. With 6 bases removed from V and 1 base from J, the gap between germline ends came to 11 bases. CDR1 SNHLY and CDR2 FYNNEI come from the germline V gene. The CDR3 runs to 14 residues. The CDR3 region has the DNA TGTGCCAGCAGCCAACTCGGTCGCACAGATACGCAGTATTTT. Amino acids: CASSQLGRTDTQYF.

This clone was seen a single time. V is TRBV6-1 and J is TRBJ2-7; 10 positions match TRBD1. The CDR3 runs to 18 residues. The trim removed 2 bases at V and 5 bases at J, leaving 15 bases unmatched. The germline V gene has CDR1 MNHNS and CDR2 SASEGT. CDR3 residues: CASSENTLWGTGDHEQYF. CDR3 nucleotide sequence: TGTGCCAGCAGTGAAAATACCCTCTGGGGGACAGGGGACCACGAGCAGTACTTC.

In DNA form, the CDR3 reads TGTGCCAGCAGCCGGACGACTAGCGGGGCCACAGATACGCAGTATTTT. Its translation: CASSRTTSGATDTQYF. This chain joins TRBV6-6 and TRBJ2-3, with TRBD2 matching 11 bases. Germline CDR1 and CDR2: MNHNY and SVGAGI (reference sequence). The J segment lost 2 bases and the V segment lost 6 bases, leaving 7 bases of the junction unmatched. This CDR3 contains 16 residues.

The chain carries TRBV5-1 and TRBJ2-3, with TRBD2 identical over 7 bases. Germline loops: CDR1 SGHRS, CDR2 YFSETQ. V dropped 4 bases and J dropped 2; count of bases not matched to a gene: 7. The CDR3 extends over 15 amino acids. As DNA, the CDR3 is TGCGCCAGCAGCACGGGGGGTCAATACACAGATACGCAGTATTTT. The encoded protein is CASSTGGQYTDTQYF.

The chain is built from TRBV7-2 and TRBJ2-2; D remains ambiguous. The germline V gene has CDR1 SGHTA and CDR2 FQGNSA. The V and J ends lost 3 bases and 0 bases respectively, with 8 bases between them. The CDR3 length is 15 residues. CDR3 sequence (DNA): TGTGCCAGCAGCTTGGCTCAAGCGAACACCGGGGAGCTGTTTTTT. It encodes CASSLAQANTGELFF.

The chain combines TRBV7-7 with TRBJ2-7, with D possibly being TRBD2 (6 bases). This CDR3 is built from 14 residues. V gave up 5 bases and J gave up 3 bases, with 14 bases separating them. The germline V gene has CDR1 SSHAT and CDR2 FNYEAQ (reference sequence). The CDR3 DNA sequence: TGTGCCAGCAGCCTACAGGAGGGATTCTACGAGCAGTACTTC. It codes for CASSLQEGFYEQYF.

V and J are TRBV25-1 and TRBJ2-5, with 7 bases that match TRBD1. J lost 5 bases, V lost 1 base, and 7 bases had no gene match. This CDR3 region has 15 residues. From germline, CDR1 is MGHDK and CDR2 SYGVNS. CDR3 in DNA: TGTGCCAGCAGTGAATTTAAGGGGGCAACGGAGACCCAGTACTTC. Its protein is CASSEFKGATETQYF.

The sample holds a few counts of this clone. A junction end diverges from the germline sequence, so it may reflect a read error. The rearrangement joins TRBV5-6 to TRBJ2-6; the match to TRBD1 covers 8 bases. Looked up from germline, CDR1 is SGHDT and CDR2 is YYEEEE. There are 14 residues in the CDR3. The CDR3 region is CASSPTDRANVLTF. The CDR3 DNA sequence: TGTGCCAGCAGCCCCACGGACAGGGCAAACGTCCTGACTTTC.

This clone was detected a few times. The V and J genes are TRBV7-9 and TRBJ1-5, with D maybe TRBD1 (5 bases). V lost 6 bases and J 5 bases, leaving 17 bases between the germline ends. Germline values: CDR1 SEHNR, CDR2 FQNEAQ (reference sequence). The CDR3 has 15 amino acids. The DNA for the CDR3 is TGTGCCAGCAGTGCGGGGGGAAGTGAGGATCAGCCCCAGCATTTT. Its translation is CASSAGGSEDQPQHF.

This chain connects TRBV25-1 to TRBJ2-5, with TRBD2 as a possible D gene (5 bases). V was pared by 3 bases and J by 1 base, with 9 bases between. The CDR3 is 14 amino acids. Germline V CDR1 and CDR2: MGHDK, SYGVNS. The CDR3 region is CASSEPGSQETQYF. The CDR3 nucleotides read TGTGCCAGCAGTGAGCCGGGATCCCAAGAGACCCAGTACTTC.

The rearrangement uses TRBV5-1 and TRBJ2-1; TRBD2 matches 11 bases. Germline V gives CDR1 SGHRS, CDR2 YFSETQ. Trimming at V came to 2 bases and at J to 6 bases, leaving 7 bases not matched to a gene. This CDR3 has 16 residues. The CDR3 DNA reads TGCGCCAGCAGCTTACATAGCGGGAGGGCGGGCAATGAGCAGTTCTTC. This sequence encodes CASSLHSGRAGNEQFF.

The gene calls are TRBV27 and TRBJ2-7, with 10 bases identical to TRBD2. Germline-derived CDR1 and CDR2 are MNHEY and SMNVEV (reference sequence). The V and J ends lost 3 bases and 6 bases, in that order; junction bases with no gene match: 14. CDR3 length: 17 residues. CDR3 amino acids: CASSFIRSGGPLGEQYF. The CDR3 coding sequence is TGTGCCAGCAGTTTTATCCGTAGCGGGGGGCCTTTGGGCGAGCAGTACTTC.

This chain links TRBV5-1 with TRBJ1-4, with TRBD1 identical over 10 bases. J gave up 6 bases and V 0 bases, and 2 bases lay outside the gene matches. CDR3 length: 15 amino acids. Per the germline V gene, CDR1 is SGHRS and CDR2 is YFSETQ. CDR3 sequence: CASSLGQGAYEKLFF. The CDR3 bases are TGCGCCAGCAGCTTGGGACAGGGGGCGTATGAAAAACTGTTTTTT.